The 20 T cell receptor beta chains below come from one sample, sequenced in a study of a mutant IDH1 vaccine in newly diagnosed glioma. These receptors' antigens are unknown. Assay: immunoSEQ multiplex PCR; the TCRdb copy retains only in-frame clones and omits some. The data contain tens of thousands of clones, approximately 64% of them singletons. The time point is: week 47, end of study. Vaccination comprised doses that each held 300 ug of mutant IDH1 20-mer peptide, plus topical imiquimod. Sequences were derived from peripheral blood mononuclear cells (PBMCs), sampled from a glioma patient whose treatment included an IDH1 peptide vaccine. The source is a man aged 35 to 55 with glioma. Some clones in this sample may be carry-over from other donors' samples.

This clone was counted between two and nine times. The chain recombines TRBV7-3 with TRBJ2-5; the match to TRBD2 covers 9 bases. The V gene end was trimmed by 1 base and the J gene end by 5 bases; junction bases not matched to a gene: 5. Germline V gene sequence: CDR1 SGHTA, CDR2 FQGTGA. CDR3 length: 15 amino acids. The CDR3 region is CASSLNSGGGETQYF. The CDR3 DNA is TGTGCCAGCAGCTTAAATAGCGGGGGAGGGGAGACCCAGTACTTC.

This clone is a singleton in its sample. The V call is TRBV27, the J call TRBJ2-7; D gene ambiguous. V lost 5 bases, J lost 3 bases, and 14 bases lay in between. Per the germline V gene, CDR1 is MNHEY and CDR2 is SMNVEV (reference sequence). This CDR3 has 14 amino acids. CDR3 residues: CASSPARKGYEQYF. The CDR3 region has the DNA TGTGCCAGCAGTCCTGCACGTAAGGGCTACGAGCAGTACTTC.

This clone was picked up a small number of times. The chain has TRBV7-9 and TRBJ2-6; no clear D. CDR3 length: 15 residues. Germline lookup yields CDR1 SEHNR and CDR2 FQNEAQ (reference sequence). V lost 1 base and J 0 bases, leaving 4 bases between the germline ends. CDR3 amino acids: CASSLGVSGANVLTF. In DNA form, the CDR3 reads TGTGCCAGCAGCTTAGGCGTCTCTGGGGCCAACGTCCTGACTTTC.

This clone turned up a few times. The chain links TRBV7-2 to TRBJ1-1; 7 bases align to TRBD1. Germline loops: CDR1 SGHTA, CDR2 FQGNSA. The CDR3 sequence is 14 residues long. Trimming at V came to 5 bases and at J to 4 bases, leaving 7 bases not matched to a gene. The CDR3 spells CASSLTGVGTEAFF. The CDR3 DNA reads as TGTGCCAGCAGCCTAACAGGGGTGGGCACTGAAGCTTTCTTT.

This chain joins TRBV30 and TRBJ1-1; 9 nucleotides agree with TRBD1. CDR3 size: 16 residues. V shed 2 bases and J 7 bases; nucleotides not matched to a gene: 14. The germline CDR1 and CDR2 sequences are GTSNPN and SVGIG (reference sequence). CDR3 region: CAWSLPGTGSWDEAFF. The CDR3 bases are TGTGCCTGGAGTTTACCCGGGACAGGGTCCTGGGATGAAGCTTTCTTT.

This rearrangement joins TRBV5-4 to TRBJ2-3, with 7 bases lining up with TRBD1. V lost 4 bases, J lost 0 bases, and 8 bases stayed unmatched. This CDR3 region has 16 residues. CDR1 is SGHNT and CDR2 is YYREEE in the germline V gene (reference sequence). CDR3 nucleotides: TGTGCCAGCAGCCCCACCCAGGGGGTGAGCACAGATACGCAGTATTTT. It translates to CASSPTQGVSTDTQYF.

In its sample, this clone was seen once. This chain connects TRBV7-6 to TRBJ2-7; D tentatively reads TRBD1 or TRBD2 (7 bases each). CDR1 and CDR2 (germline): SGHVS, FNYEAQ. The CDR3 is 13 amino acids. Trimming pared 3 bases from V and 5 bases from J, leaving 11 bases between. The CDR3: CASSFRGGNEQYF. The CDR3 DNA reads as TGTGCCAGCAGCTTCAGGGGGGGGAACGAGCAGTACTTC.

This clone was detected once. The chain recombines TRBV7-9 with TRBJ2-5; the D gene is possibly TRBD2 (6 bases). The CDR3 loop spans 14 amino acids. V lost 5 bases to trimming and J lost 2 bases, with 12 bases between them. The germline V gene encodes CDR1 SEHNR and CDR2 FQNEAQ (reference sequence). The CDR3, as DNA: TGTGCCAGCAGCCGGGCGGGGCTGCAAGAGACCCAGTACTTC. Translating gives CASSRAGLQETQYF.

The chain employs TRBV6-5 and TRBJ1-3, with unresolved D. V was shortened by 0 bases and J by 0 bases, with 9 bases between the two germline ends. Germline assignment: CDR1 MNHEY and CDR2 SVGAGI. The CDR3 length is 16 residues. CDR3 DNA sequence: TGTGCCAGCAGTTACTCGTTCATAGACTCTGGAAACACCATATATTTT. Protein product: CASSYSFIDSGNTIYF.

The table lists this clone with a few counts. The gene calls are TRBV7-3 and TRBJ1-1; D unclear. The CDR3 length is 13 residues. V lost 5 bases to trimming and J lost 6 bases, with 13 bases between them. Germline-derived CDR1 and CDR2 are SGHTA and FQGTGA. The CDR3 sequence is CASSDERLAEAFF. DNA for the CDR3: TGTGCCAGCAGCGACGAAAGACTTGCTGAAGCTTTCTTT.

This chain joins TRBV6-5 and TRBJ1-2; TRBD1 agrees at 10 bases. CDR3 length: 12 residues. Germline V gives CDR1 MNHEY, CDR2 SVGAGI. V dropped 8 bases and J dropped 5; count of bases not matched to a gene: 2. DNA of the CDR3: TGTGCCAGCCGGACAGGGGGGTATGGCTACACCTTC. Protein product: CASRTGGYGYTF.

The J gene is TRBJ1-3, the V gene TRBV15; 9 bases fit TRBD1. Looked up from germline, CDR1 is LNHNV and CDR2 is YYDKDF (reference sequence). The CDR3 runs 15 residues. V was pared by 4 bases and J by 7 bases, with 8 bases of the junction left unmatched. The CDR3 here is CATSTDRGSRNTIYF. CDR3 nucleotide sequence: TGTGCCACCAGCACGGACAGGGGTTCGCGGAACACCATATATTTT. The full variable domain, its missing parts supplied by reference TRBV15 and TRBJ1-3, is DAMVIQNPRYQVTQFGKPVTLSCSQTLNHNVMYWYQQKSSQAPKLLFHYYDKDFNNEADTPDNFQSRRPNTSFCFLDIRSPGLGDTAMYLCATSTDRGSRNTIYFGEGSWLTVV.

The chain couples TRBV7-9 to TRBJ1-1; possibly TRBD1 for D (5 bases). The CDR3 totals 13 residues. The germline gives CDR1 SEHNR, CDR2 FQNEAQ (reference sequence). Trimming took 3 bases from V and 4 from J, leaving 9 bases between them. CDR3 in amino acids: CASSFTDSTEAFF. CDR3 sequence (DNA): TGTGCCAGCAGCTTTACAGACAGCACTGAAGCTTTCTTT.

V and J are TRBV27 and TRBJ2-7; the D gene is possibly TRBD1 (5 bases). This CDR3 contains 14 residues. From germline, CDR1 is MNHEY and CDR2 SMNVEV (reference sequence). Trimming left V 1 base short and J 6 bases short, with 13 bases between. Here the CDR3 reads CASSLLGRESEQYF. The CDR3 region has the DNA TGTGCCAGCAGTTTATTGGGCAGGGAAAGCGAGCAGTACTTC.

The chain joins TRBV5-8 to TRBJ1-3; unclear D gene. The CDR3 is 12 amino acids. CDR1 and CDR2 from the germline V gene are SGHTS and YDEGEE. Trimming removed 4 bases from V and 1 base from J, with 3 bases in between. CDR3 loop: CASSVSGNTIYF. In nucleotides, the CDR3 is TGTGCCAGCAGCGTGTCTGGAAACACCATATATTTT.

The chain recombines TRBV5-6 with TRBJ2-2; 7 bases are a match to TRBD1. Per germline, CDR1 SGHDT and CDR2 YYEEEE. J gave up 4 bases and V 4 bases, and 7 bases lay outside the gene matches. The CDR3 is made up of 15 amino acids. CDR3 region: CASSPTGWGTGELFF. The CDR3, as DNA: TGTGCCAGCAGCCCGACAGGGTGGGGCACCGGGGAGCTGTTTTTT.

The J gene is TRBJ2-3, the V gene TRBV18; perhaps D is TRBD1 or TRBD2 (6 bases each). CDR1 and CDR2 (germline): KGHSH, LQKENI. The ends were cut back, 5 bases at V and 0 bases at J, with 15 bases in the middle. This CDR3 has 16 residues. The CDR3: CASSADGGTSTDTQYF. DNA for the CDR3: TGTGCCAGCTCAGCGGACGGGGGCACTAGCACAGATACGCAGTATTTT.

The V gene is TRBV2, the J gene TRBJ1-5, with 7 bases aligning to TRBD1. Germline CDR1 and CDR2: SNHLY and FYNNEI. Trimming at V came to 7 bases and at J to 3 bases, leaving 6 bases not matched to a gene. The CDR3 loop spans 14 amino acids. The CDR3 DNA is TGTGCCAGCAACCGAGACAGGGCCAATCAGCCCCAGCATTTT. Protein product: CASNRDRANQPQHF.

This chain uses TRBV5-1 with TRBJ2-5, with 8 bases lining up with TRBD2. The CDR3 covers 15 residues. In germline, CDR1 is SGHRS, CDR2 YFSETQ. Trimming at V came to 4 bases and at J to 2 bases, leaving 7 bases not matched to a gene. The CDR3 sequence: CASSPQGTRQETQYF. The DNA for the CDR3 is TGCGCCAGCAGCCCTCAAGGGACTAGGCAAGAGACCCAGTACTTC.

The sample holds one count of this clone. V is TRBV4-2 and J is TRBJ1-5; 12 bases match TRBD1. Germline CDR1 and CDR2: LGHNA and YNFKEQ. There are 17 residues in the CDR3. V lost 1 base to trimming and J lost 6 bases; unmatched junction nucleotides: 7. The CDR3 protein is CASSQVGQGAKGQPQHF. The CDR3 nucleotides are TGTGCCAGCAGCCAAGTGGGACAGGGGGCTAAGGGTCAGCCCCAGCATTTT.